These T cell receptor beta chains were read from a single sample in a study of blood T cells in healthy people across ages. TCRdb ran MiXCR on the 5' RACE reads and lists one entry per CDR3 protein. The sample has over 1,200,000 distinct CDR3 sequences; approximately 60% are singletons. The sample taken for sequencing was blood. Every receptor here comes from a young man in good health. CDR3s include the opening cysteine and the closing phenylalanine or tryptophan. The order of the fields is V gene, D gene, clone size, J gene, CDR3 protein, CDR3 DNA. A D gene is named only where the DNA matches it firmly. The size of a clone is reported for some rows only, either as once, few or many, or as a class for expanded clones.

>TRBV25-1|.|.|TRBJ1-4
CASSRQEMLATNEKLFF
TGTGCCAGCAGTCGGCAGGAGATGCTTGCAACTAATGAAAAACTGTTTTTT
>TRBV19|TRBD2|.|TRBJ2-7
CASSTQTSGTYEQYF
TGTGCCAGTAGTACCCAGACTAGCGGGACCTACGAGCAGTACTTC
>TRBV6-2/TRBV6-3|TRBD2|few|TRBJ2-3
CASSYLPGEGSDTQYF
TGTGCCAGCAGTTACCTTCCGGGGGAGGGCTCAGATACGCAGTATTTT
>TRBV4-1|.|.|TRBJ2-1
CASSRTQSSEQFF
TGCGCCAGCAGCCGGACCCAATCGAGTGAGCAGTTCTTC
>TRBV7-9|TRBD2|.|TRBJ2-7
CASSLWPRNAGGPSYERYF
TGTGCCAGCAGCTTATGGCCGAGGAATGCGGGGGGCCCCTCCTACGAGCGGTACTTC
>TRBV29-1|.|.|TRBJ2-7
CSVADNNYEQYF
TGCAGCGTTGCCGACAATAACTACGAGCAGTACTTC
>TRBV4-2|.|.|TRBJ2-7
CASSQVQSSVHEQYF
TGTGCCAGCAGCCAAGTCCAGAGTTCCGTCCACGAGCAGTACTTC
>TRBV7-8|.|.|TRBJ2-3
CASSLAYPGTLQYF
TGTGCCAGCAGCTTAGCCTATCCCGGGACTCTGCAGTATTTT
>TRBV6-1|.|few|TRBJ2-1
CASSDEQNYYNEQFF
TGTGCCAGCAGTGATGAACAGAACTACTACAATGAGCAGTTCTTC
>TRBV2|TRBD1|.|TRBJ1-1
CASSHIPGQGPVNTEAFF
TGTGCCAGCAGTCACATCCCGGGACAGGGGCCGGTGAACACTGAAGCTTTCTTT
>TRBV29-1|.|few|TRBJ2-1
CSVRDGSYNEQFF
TGCAGCGTTAGGGATGGCTCCTACAATGAGCAGTTCTTC
>TRBV3-1|.|.|TRBJ2-3
CASSPGQYLTDTQYF
TGTGCCAGCAGCCCCGGACAGTACCTCACAGATACGCAGTATTTT
>TRBV20-1|.|once|TRBJ2-5
CSGSRFQETQYF
TGCAGCGGTAGCCGGTTCCAAGAGACCCAGTACTTC
>TRBV20-1|.|.|TRBJ2-5
CSAGHPTPGETQYF
TGCAGTGCAGGACACCCTACTCCTGGGGAGACCCAGTACTTC
>TRBV7-2|.|few|TRBJ2-3
CASSLGAGVTDTQYF
TGTGCCAGCAGCTTAGGTGCAGGGGTGACAGATACGCAGTATTTT
>TRBV4-2|.|few|TRBJ2-5
CASSQDGTQYF
TGTGCCAGCAGCCAAGATGGCACCCAGTACTTC
>TRBV6-4|.|few|TRBJ2-3
CASSELGGSTDTQYF
TGTGCCAGCAGTGAGTTAGGGGGAAGCACAGATACGCAGTATTTT
>TRBV12-3/TRBV12-4|TRBD2|few|TRBJ2-1
CASRLAGGQDEQFF
TGTGCCAGCAGATTGGCGGGAGGGCAGGATGAGCAGTTCTTC
>TRBV6-5|.|.|TRBJ2-6
CASSYLKSSGANVLTF
TGTGCCAGCAGTTATCTAAAATCTTCTGGGGCCAACGTCCTGACTTTC
>TRBV20-1|.|.|TRBJ2-7
CSASPHPDGDYEQYF
TGCAGTGCTAGCCCCCACCCGGACGGAGACTACGAGCAGTACTTC
>TRBV27|.|.|TRBJ1-5
CASSPQWRSNQPQHF
TGTGCCAGCAGCCCCCAGTGGCGTTCCAATCAGCCCCAGCATTTT
>TRBV5-1|.|few|TRBJ2-7
CASSLRLSQGEQYF
TGCGCCAGCAGCTTACGACTATCCCAAGGCGAGCAGTACTTC
>TRBV10-3|.|.|TRBJ2-7
CAISESRGGYEQYF
TGTGCCATCAGTGAGTCGAGGGGCGGGTACGAGCAGTACTTC
>TRBV7-8|.|once|TRBJ2-3
CASRPVWWRGQAGDTQYF
TGTGCCAGCAGACCAGTTTGGTGGCGGGGGCAAGCTGGGGATACGCAGTATTTT
>TRBV7-9|TRBD2|.|TRBJ2-1
CASSSPGLAGGHQFF
TGTGCCAGCAGCTCCCCGGGACTAGCGGGGGGCCACCAGTTCTTC
>TRBV6-2/TRBV6-3|.|once|TRBJ2-7
CASSLHRTGPYEQYF
TGTGCCAGCAGTCTCCACCGAACAGGGCCCTACGAGCAGTACTTC
>TRBV6-6|.|.|TRBJ2-7
CASSIRRGKGSYEQYF
TGTGCCAGCAGTATACGGCGTGGTAAGGGCTCCTACGAGCAGTACTTC
>TRBV4-1|.|few|TRBJ2-5
CASSQPTLSPTGETQYF
TGCGCCAGCAGCCAACCCACACTTAGCCCGACTGGAGAGACCCAGTACTTC
>TRBV27|TRBD1|.|TRBJ2-7
CASSLFTPGQGASYEQYF
TGTGCCAGCAGTTTATTCACACCGGGACAGGGGGCATCCTACGAGCAGTACTTC